The 15 T cell receptor beta chains below all came from one sample that was sequenced in a study of blood T cell repertoires in COVID-19. Libraries were prepared by immunoSEQ multiplex PCR; TCRdb keeps only in-frame clonotypes and omits some of them. The table lists about 140,000 clones, under 85% of them singletons. Sequencing was carried out using PBMCs or T cells enriched from blood (not recorded which). These receptors originate from a woman under 30 who had been exposed to COVID-19.

The chain is built from TRBV4-3 and TRBJ1-6, with TRBD1 matching 9 bases. The trim removed 1 base at V and 9 bases at J, leaving 7 bases unmatched. Germline V lookup: CDR1 LGHNA, CDR2 YSLEER. CDR3 length: 16 amino acids. CDR3 residues: CASSQGADRGGSPLHF. The DNA for the CDR3 is TGCGCCAGCAGCCAAGGGGCGGACAGGGGTGGTTCACCCCTCCACTTT.

The CDR3 sequence: CASRYRGSGANVLTF. CDR3 DNA sequence: TGTGCCAGCAGGTACAGGGGCTCTGGGGCCAACGTCCTGACTTTC. This chain joins TRBV27 and TRBJ2-6; 7 bases map to TRBD1. This CDR3 has 15 residues. Germline V gene sequence: CDR1 MNHEY, CDR2 SMNVEV (reference sequence). The ends lost 6 bases at V and 0 bases at J; junction bases unmatched: 2.

This clone was seen once. The gene calls are TRBV18 and TRBJ2-3; D gene ambiguous. Germline loops: CDR1 KGHSH, CDR2 LQKENI. Trimming stripped 2 bases from V and 0 bases from J, with 3 bases between. The length of the CDR3 is 13 residues. Here the CDR3 reads CASSPSSTDTQYF. The CDR3 DNA reads as TGTGCCAGCTCACCATCTAGCACAGATACGCAGTATTTT.

The chain carries TRBV5-1 and TRBJ1-2; D is ambiguous. With 3 bases removed from V and 3 bases from J, the gap between germline ends came to 18 bases. Germline V gene data show CDR1 as SGHRS and CDR2 as YFSETQ. The CDR3 has 16 amino acids. CDR3 region: CASSSTPGRTDYGYTF. For the CDR3, the DNA is TGCGCCAGCAGCTCGACCCCTGGGAGGACGGACTATGGCTACACCTTC.

The CDR3 DNA reads as TGTGCCACAGACACGAACACCGGGGAGCTGTTTTTT. Its translation: CATDTNTGELFF. The chain recombines TRBV19 with TRBJ2-2, with D unclear. There are 12 residues in the CDR3. Germline lookup yields CDR1 LNHDA and CDR2 SQIVND (reference sequence). Trimming pared 10 bases from V and 0 bases from J, leaving 6 bases between.

The V gene is TRBV2, the J gene TRBJ1-5; D may be TRBD1 (5 bases). CDR3 length: 15 residues. V lost 8 bases and J lost 2, with 16 bases in between. CDR1 and CDR2 (germline): SNHLY, FYNNEI. The CDR3 loop is CASGQEGMGNQPQHF. CDR3 nucleotide sequence: TGTGCCAGCGGCCAGGAGGGGATGGGCAATCAGCCCCAGCATTTT.

The chain has TRBV5-4 and TRBJ2-1, with 14 bases identical to TRBD2. CDR3 size: 18 residues. Germline loops: CDR1 SGHNT, CDR2 YYREEE (reference sequence). V gave up 3 bases and J gave up 5 bases; unmatched junction bases: 10. The CDR3 DNA is TGTGCCAGCAGCTCTGACCTGACTAGCGGGAGGGAAAACAATGAGCAGTTCTTC. Residues: CASSSDLTSGRENNEQFF.

In its sample, this clone was seen once. V gene TRBV27 combines with J gene TRBJ1-6; D unclear. This CDR3 region has 14 residues. The V gene lost 1 base and the J gene lost 9 bases, with 10 bases spanning the gap. The germline CDR1 and CDR2 sequences are MNHEY and SMNVEV (reference sequence). DNA of the CDR3: TGTGCCAGCAGTTTATACGGTGAGGCTTCACCCCTCCACTTT. It translates to CASSLYGEASPLHF.

The rearrangement joins TRBV7-3 to TRBJ2-1; 7 bases are shared with TRBD1. This CDR3 comprises 14 residues. Losses at the gene ends were 4 bases for V and 6 bases for J; bases not matched to a gene: 6. Germline CDR1 is SGHTA and CDR2 is FQGTGA. This CDR3 reads CASSSRQGPNEQFF. The CDR3 coding sequence is TGTGCCAGCAGCTCGAGACAGGGCCCCAATGAGCAGTTCTTC.

This rearrangement joins TRBV24-1 to TRBJ2-1; the match to TRBD1 covers 12 bases. Germline V gives CDR1 KGHDR, CDR2 SFDVKD. J lost 8 bases, V lost 7 bases, and 5 bases had no gene match. The CDR3 extends over 14 amino acids. CDR3 sequence: CATRPGTGGDEQFF. DNA of the CDR3: TGTGCCACCAGGCCCGGGACAGGGGGCGATGAGCAGTTCTTC.

The gene calls are TRBV30 and TRBJ1-2, with 10 bases matching TRBD1. This CDR3 has 14 residues. V dropped 4 bases and J dropped 7; count of bases not matched to a gene: 9. The germline gives CDR1 GTSNPN, CDR2 SVGIG (reference sequence). The CDR3 DNA follows: TGTGCCTGGACGCACCCGGACAGGGGGGCTGGCTACACCTTC. It is translated as CAWTHPDRGAGYTF.

V usage is TRBV7-8 and J usage is TRBJ2-4, with no clear D. Trimming pared 1 base from V and 3 bases from J, leaving 13 bases between. The CDR3 has 16 residues. The germline V gene encodes CDR1 SGHVS and CDR2 FQNEAQ. CDR3 nucleotide sequence: TGTGCCAGCAGCTTAGTGGTCGGGTTTGACAAAAACATTCAGTACTTC. This translates into CASSLVVGFDKNIQYF.

The table lists this clone with a few counts. V gene TRBV24-1 combines with J gene TRBJ2-7; no reliable D call. In germline, CDR1 is KGHDR, CDR2 SFDVKD. The CDR3 loop spans 13 amino acids. V was clipped by 3 bases and J by 6 bases, with 11 bases between them. Here the CDR3 reads CATSDPSALEQYF. The DNA for the CDR3 is TGTGCCACCAGTGATCCCTCAGCGCTCGAGCAGTACTTC.

The V gene is TRBV18, the J gene TRBJ1-2; D may be TRBD1 (6 bases). The V gene's germline CDR1 is KGHSH and CDR2 LQKENI. The CDR3 is 13 amino acids. The ends were cut back, 3 bases at V and 8 bases at J, with 13 bases in the middle. The CDR3 nucleotides are TGTGCCAGCTCACCCCCCGGGGGGCGAGGCTACACCTTC. Its protein is CASSPPGGRGYTF.

The chain is built from TRBV7-9 and TRBJ1-1, with 7 bases aligning to TRBD1. Germline loops: CDR1 SEHNR, CDR2 FQNEAQ (reference sequence). The CDR3 sequence is 16 residues long. Trimming took 2 bases from V and 7 from J; bases not matched to a gene: 13. CDR3 residues: CASSLPSPYRGNEAFF. CDR3 sequence (DNA): TGTGCCAGCAGCTTACCCAGCCCTTACAGGGGAAATGAAGCTTTCTTT.